This TCR beta chain was observed in a study of Ad26.COV2.S vaccination and SARS-CoV-2 variants. The wider study: The Ad26.COV2.S arm of the COV1001 trial was where the donor was placed. Participants got Ad26.COV2.S intramuscularly, once or twice 56 days apart.

Details on this clone: The antigen is undetermined.

The data were produced by immunoSEQ multiplex PCR, yet TCRdb's version contains in-frame clones alone and is incomplete. This table holds about 220,000 clones, 88% found once. This CDR3 spans 12 amino acids. The germline V and J ends were trimmed by 10 bases and 5 bases, with 14 bases remaining between them. Looked up from germline, CDR1 is MNHEY and CDR2 is SVGAGI. Study outcomes and limitations: It is possible that the TCR breadth and depth analyses underestimated the total T cell responses.

The treatment is: approximately 18 received Ad26.COV2.S at low or high dose, single or two shots; about 5 received placebo; per-sample allocation not given. Sampling happened 63 days after the first vaccine or placebo injection. The chain carries TRBV6-5 and TRBJ1-1; the D is unclear. The sequences come from peripheral blood, collected in a trial of Ad26.COV2.S vaccine versus placebo. This TCR came from a person aged 18-60 years who received the Ad26.COV2.S COVID-19 vaccine or a placebo. The CDR3 coding sequence is TGTGCCATCTCGACCCTGAGGACTGAAGCTTTCTTT. Amino acid sequence: CAISTLRTEAFF.